The 30 T cell receptor beta chains below were found in one sample sequenced in a study of cytomegalovirus exposure and HLA in healthy donors. With 60 Vbeta and 13 Jbeta primers, the PCR was carried out. Sequencing used immunoSEQ multiplex PCR; TCRdb keeps in-frame clones, though not all of them. This sample has over 100,000 clones; 55% to 80% occur once, and the top ten carry 2% to 2.5%. Sequenced: PBMCs. All receptors derive from a woman aged 40-49 years in good health and CMV-seronegative.

This clone was picked up a small number of times. V usage is TRBV6-1 and J usage is TRBJ1-4, with 9 bases that match TRBD1. The CDR3 is 14 residues long. Looked up from germline, CDR1 is MNHNS and CDR2 is SASEGT. The trim removed 3 bases at V and 7 bases at J, leaving 3 bases unmatched. CDR3 region: CASSETGGREKLFF. DNA for the CDR3: TGTGCCAGCAGTGAGACAGGGGGGCGTGAAAAACTGTTTTTT.

This chain uses TRBV7-9 with TRBJ1-1, with TRBD1 matching over 7 bases. Germline CDR1 is SEHNR and CDR2 is FQNEAQ (reference sequence). CDR3 length equals 15 residues. With V trimmed by 0 bases and J by 1 base, 2 bases remained unmatched. The CDR3 loop reads CASSLAGGPNTEAFF. The CDR3 bases are TGTGCCAGCAGCTTAGCAGGGGGCCCGAACACTGAAGCTTTCTTT.

A few counts support this clone. The gene calls are TRBV5-1 and TRBJ2-3; maybe TRBD1 (5 bases). This CDR3 comprises 13 residues. Germline lookup yields CDR1 SGHRS and CDR2 YFSETQ. Trimming took 0 bases from V and 4 from J, leaving 6 bases between them. The CDR3 DNA sequence: TGCGCCAGCAGCTTGGGGGGCCCAGATACGCAGTATTTT. Translation gives CASSLGGPDTQYF.

This chain uses TRBV10-2 with TRBJ1-4; D is unclear. V was pared by 3 bases and J by 5 bases, with 13 bases between. Germline loops: CDR1 WSHSY, CDR2 SAAADI. This CDR3 is built from 15 residues. CDR3 residues: CASSDPGRVNEKLFF. The CDR3, as DNA: TGCGCCAGCAGTGACCCGGGGAGGGTAAATGAAAAACTGTTTTTT.

Of note for this clone: Sequence at one end of the junction differs from germline and may be a read error. The rearrangement links TRBV2 to TRBJ1-5; D not certain. CDR1 SNHLY and CDR2 FYNNEI come from the germline V gene. The CDR3 sequence is 12 residues long. CDR3 coding DNA: TGTGCCAGCAGGAGTAGCGATCAGCCCCAGCATTTT. This gives the protein CASRSSDQPQHF. Complete variable domain (other parts from reference TRBV2 and TRBJ1-5): EPEVTQTPSHQVTQMGQEVILRCVPISNHLYFYWYRQILGQKVEFLVSFYNNEISEKSEIFDDQFSVERPDGSNFTLKIRSTKLEDSAMYFCASRSSDQPQHFGDGTRLSIL.

This rearrangement joins TRBV7-2 to TRBJ1-3; perhaps TRBD1 as D (6 bases). V was trimmed by 1 base and J by 4 bases, leaving 14 bases between them. CDR3 length: 16 amino acids. Germline-derived CDR1 and CDR2 are SGHTA and FQGNSA. The CDR3 DNA follows: TGTGCCAGCAGCTTAGAGGGACACCTATCCGGAAACACCATATATTTT. The encoded protein is CASSLEGHLSGNTIYF.

The J gene is TRBJ1-2, the V gene TRBV6-5; D perhaps matches TRBD1 (5 bases). Trimming cost V 2 bases and J 1 base, with 11 bases left between them. Germline-derived CDR1 and CDR2 are MNHEY and SVGAGI. The CDR3 extends over 15 amino acids. The CDR3 here is CASSYRGNNNYGYTF. CDR3 in DNA: TGTGCCAGCAGTTACCGGGGGAATAATAACTATGGCTACACCTTC.

This clone was detected a few times. The chain employs TRBV27 and TRBJ2-1; 9 bases line up with TRBD1. Germline V gene sequence: CDR1 MNHEY, CDR2 SMNVEV (reference sequence). The CDR3 covers 14 residues. The V segment lost 3 bases and the J segment 12 bases; nucleotides outside the gene matches: 9. The CDR3, as DNA: TGTGCCAGCAGTTTCAAGGACAGGGGTACGGGGCAGTTCTTC. Its translation is CASSFKDRGTGQFF.

The table lists this clone with a few counts. The genes are TRBV15 and TRBJ2-5; the D gene is possibly TRBD1 (5 bases). Germline V gives CDR1 LNHNV, CDR2 YYDKDF (reference sequence). The germline V and J ends were trimmed by 3 bases and 7 bases, with 15 bases remaining between them. The CDR3 length is 14 residues. The CDR3 region has the DNA TGTGCCACCAGCAGTACCTACCCTAGGGGGACCCAGTACTTC. Protein: CATSSTYPRGTQYF.

J is TRBJ1-5 and V is TRBV6-1; 7 positions agree with TRBD1. Germline assignment: CDR1 MNHNS and CDR2 SASEGT. CDR3 length equals 17 residues. Trimming cost V 4 bases and J 2 bases; bases outside gene matches: 11. The CDR3 loop is CASSVEGQPTRNQPQHF. CDR3 DNA: TGTGCCAGCAGTGTAGAGGGACAGCCAACCCGCAATCAGCCCCAGCATTTT.

The chain couples TRBV7-3 to TRBJ2-1, with 11 bases that match TRBD1. Germline values: CDR1 SGHTA, CDR2 FQGTGA. Trimming removed 0 bases from V and 8 bases from J; junction bases left unmatched: 9. This CDR3 is 17 amino acids long. CDR3 region: CASSLTRTGGLADEQFF. CDR3 DNA: TGTGCCAGCAGCTTAACCCGGACAGGGGGCCTTGCCGATGAGCAGTTCTTC.

This clone was observed a handful of times. The chain recombines TRBV4-2 with TRBJ1-2; D uncertain. Trimming left V 0 bases short and J 7 bases short, with 12 bases between. Germline assignment: CDR1 LGHNA and CDR2 YNFKEQ. The CDR3 is 14 amino acids. CDR3 in DNA: TGTGCCAGCAGCCAAGAACCGGGTGGTAGTGGCTACACCTTC. It is translated as CASSQEPGGSGYTF.

The V gene is TRBV27, the J gene TRBJ1-2, with 12 positions matching TRBD1. V shed 2 bases, J shed 6 bases, and the junction held 4 bases outside the gene matches. Germline loops: CDR1 MNHEY, CDR2 SMNVEV (reference sequence). The CDR3 runs 15 residues. The CDR3 reads CASSLRDRGLNGYTF. CDR3 nucleotide sequence: TGTGCCAGCAGTTTACGGGACAGGGGGCTTAATGGCTACACCTTC.

The rearrangement links TRBV7-3 to TRBJ1-1, with D perhaps TRBD1 (6 bases). V was trimmed by 8 bases and J by 0 bases, leaving 13 bases between them. The CDR3 runs 14 residues. CDR1 SGHTA and CDR2 FQGTGA come from the germline V gene. The CDR3 nucleotides read TGTGCCAGCGCTCCTACAGGGATGAACACTGAAGCTTTCTTT. This codes for CASAPTGMNTEAFF.

The J gene is TRBJ1-2, the V gene TRBV7-2; no clear D gene. V was cut by 1 base and J by 8 bases, with 11 bases left in between. Germline CDR1 is SGHTA and CDR2 is FQGNSA. CDR3 length equals 13 residues. Written as DNA, the CDR3 is TGTGCCAGCAGCTTAGGAGGAAAGGAGGGCTACACCTTC. Residues: CASSLGGKEGYTF.

This clone was counted a few times. The CDR3 region is CASSPRGPGNQPQHF. The CDR3 DNA sequence: TGTGCCAGCAGCCCCAGGGGGCCGGGCAATCAGCCCCAGCATTTT. The V gene is TRBV28, the J gene TRBJ1-5; 8 bases line up with TRBD1. CDR3 length equals 15 residues. Germline loops: CDR1 MDHEN, CDR2 SYDVKM. The trim removed 6 bases at V and 2 bases at J, leaving 6 bases unmatched.

The chain is built from TRBV5-1 and TRBJ2-7; TRBD1 matches 8 bases. The V gene end was trimmed by 2 bases and the J gene end by 2 bases; junction bases not matched to a gene: 6. CDR1 and CDR2 (germline): SGHRS, YFSETQ. CDR3 length: 15 amino acids. The CDR3 sequence is CASSFSGTGTYEQYF. Here the CDR3 DNA reads TGCGCCAGCAGCTTTTCCGGGACAGGAACCTACGAGCAGTACTTC. Looking up the rest from reference TRBV5-1 and TRBJ2-7 gives the full variable domain: KAGVTQTPRYLIKTRGQQVTLSCSPISGHRSVSWYQQTPGQGLQFLFEYFSETQRNKGNFPGRFSGRQFSNSRSEMNVSTLELGDSALYLCASSFSGTGTYEQYFGPGTRLTVT.

A single count supports this clone. The V call is TRBV5-5, the J call TRBJ2-7, with 8 nucleotides matching TRBD1. In germline, CDR1 is SGHKS, CDR2 YYEKEE (reference sequence). The CDR3 is 14 residues long. After removal of 0 bases from V and 7 bases from J, the junction contained 6 bases not matched to a gene. The CDR3 protein is CASSLDQGAGEQYF. CDR3 coding DNA: TGTGCCAGCAGCTTGGATCAGGGGGCGGGTGAGCAGTACTTC.

The chain combines TRBV5-1 with TRBJ1-2, with 7 positions matching TRBD1. This CDR3 is built from 16 residues. The V gene's germline CDR1 is SGHRS and CDR2 YFSETQ. V shed 4 bases and J 0 bases; nucleotides not matched to a gene: 9. The CDR3: CASSLGGTAANYGYTF. CDR3 sequence (DNA): TGCGCCAGCAGCCTGGGCGGGACAGCCGCTAACTATGGCTACACCTTC. Looking up the rest from reference TRBV5-1 and TRBJ1-2 gives the full variable domain: KAGVTQTPRYLIKTRGQQVTLSCSPISGHRSVSWYQQTPGQGLQFLFEYFSETQRNKGNFPGRFSGRQFSNSRSEMNVSTLELGDSALYLCASSLGGTAANYGYTFGSGTRLTVV.

The CDR3 DNA follows: TGTGCCAGCAGCCCCGGGGAAGGGGGGGCAGTGGAACATCAATTCTATGGCTACACCTTC. Translated, it gives CASSPGEGGAVEHQFYGYTF. The genes are TRBV9 and TRBJ1-2; a possible D gene is TRBD1 (6 bases). The CDR3 has 20 amino acids. Germline-derived CDR1 and CDR2 are SGDLS and YYNGEE. The V end lost 4 bases, the J end lost 4 bases, and 32 bases lay between the germline ends.

This CDR3 is CASSLGLAAEQYF. CDR3 DNA sequence: TGTGCCAGCAGCTTAGGACTAGCAGCCGAGCAGTACTTC. The rearrangement joins TRBV7-2 to TRBJ2-7, with 7 bases matching TRBD2. With 1 base clipped from V and 6 bases from J, the junction kept 3 bases outside the gene matches. Germline loops: CDR1 SGHTA, CDR2 FQGNSA. The CDR3 loop spans 13 amino acids.

The CDR3 is CASSLDSYSNQPQHF. The CDR3, as DNA: TGTGCCAGCAGCCTTGATAGCTATAGCAATCAGCCCCAGCATTTT. This sequence joins TRBV7-6 and TRBJ1-5; D remains ambiguous. V lost 5 bases to trimming and J lost 0 bases, with 11 bases between them. The CDR3 has 15 residues. Per the germline V gene, CDR1 is SGHVS and CDR2 is FNYEAQ.

The chain is built from TRBV11-2 and TRBJ2-1; maybe TRBD2 (5 bases). CDR1 SGHAT and CDR2 FQNNGV come from the germline V gene. This CDR3 is built from 14 residues. Deletions cut 5 bases from V and 2 bases from J, with 10 bases between. The CDR3 DNA sequence: TGTGCCAGCAGCCCGCGAGGGCCCTACAATGAGCAGTTCTTC. Amino acids: CASSPRGPYNEQFF.

This clone showed up just once. The CDR3: CASSSPGQGERETQYF. The CDR3, as DNA: TGTGCCAGCAGCTCCCCGGGACAGGGGGAGAGAGAGACCCAGTACTTC. This chain connects TRBV5-4 to TRBJ2-5; 11 positions match TRBD1. With 3 bases clipped from V and 4 bases from J, the junction kept 8 bases outside the gene matches. This CDR3 has 16 residues. Germline V gene data show CDR1 as SGHNT and CDR2 as YYREEE (reference sequence).

This chain connects TRBV28 to TRBJ2-5; 8 nucleotides agree with TRBD1. Germline CDR1 and CDR2: MDHEN and SYDVKM. Germline trimming cut 5 bases from V and 2 bases from J; bases unmatched to any gene: 4. CDR3 length: 14 amino acids. CDR3 coding DNA: TGTGCCAGCAGTCCGGACAGGGAGCAAGAGACCCAGTACTTC. It is translated as CASSPDREQETQYF. The whole variable domain, remainder taken from reference TRBV28 and TRBJ2-5, is DVKVTQSSRYLVKRTGEKVFLECVQDMDHENMFWYRQDPGLGLRLIYFSYDVKMKEKGDIPEGYSVSREKKERFSLILESASTNQTSMYLCASSPDREQETQYFGPGTRLLVL.

The V call is TRBV20-1, the J call TRBJ2-7, with TRBD1 as a possible D gene (7 bases). CDR3 length: 11 residues. The V gene's germline CDR1 is DFQATT and CDR2 SNEGSKA (reference sequence). V was pared by 6 bases and J by 5 bases, with 11 bases between. The DNA for the CDR3 is TGCAGTGCGGAGGGGGCACACGAGCAGTACTTC. It encodes CSAEGAHEQYF.

V and J are TRBV9 and TRBJ2-1, with 8 bases lining up with TRBD1. The junction had 7 bases not matched to a gene; V was cut back by 5 bases and J by 3 bases. This CDR3 has 15 residues. Germline loops: CDR1 SGDLS, CDR2 YYNGEE. CDR3 nucleotide sequence: TGTGCCAGCAGTGCGACAGGGGCTAACTACAATGAGCAGTTCTTC. Its translation is CASSATGANYNEQFF.

This chain links TRBV11-2 with TRBJ2-5; 9 nucleotides line up with TRBD1. From germline, CDR1 is SGHAT and CDR2 FQNNGV. This CDR3 region has 14 residues. V lost 5 bases, J lost 4 bases, and 5 bases stayed unmatched. CDR3 DNA: TGTGCCAGCAGCCCACAGGGGGCAGGAGAGACCCAGTACTTC. Translating gives CASSPQGAGETQYF.

The rearrangement joins TRBV9 to TRBJ2-2; 7 bases align to TRBD2. The CDR3 is 14 amino acids. J lost 5 bases, V lost 4 bases, and 5 bases had no gene match. Germline CDR1 and CDR2: SGDLS and YYNGEE. CDR3 in amino acids: CASSLGGGTGELFF. The CDR3 bases are TGTGCCAGCAGCCTCGGGGGAGGGACCGGGGAGCTGTTTTTT.

The chain links TRBV27 to TRBJ2-1, with 12 bases matching TRBD2. From germline, CDR1 is MNHEY and CDR2 SMNVEV (reference sequence). This CDR3 region has 15 residues. With V trimmed by 2 bases and J by 7 bases, 3 bases remained unmatched. The CDR3, as DNA: TGTGCCAGCAGTTTACGACTAGCGGGGGCGAATGAGCAGTTCTTC. Translating gives CASSLRLAGANEQFF.